The entry below describes one T cell receptor beta chain. This sample was included in a study of PD-1 blockade in classical Hodgkin lymphoma. Germline lookup yields CDR1 SNHLY and CDR2 FYNNEI. J was trimmed by 8 bases and V by 5 bases; bases with no gene match: 1. This CDR3 region has 13 residues. The patients all showed relapse after autologous stem cell transplantation, while their brentuximab vedotin exposure varied. The repertoire was sequenced with immunoSEQ multiplex PCR; TCRdb's copy has only in-frame clones and lacks some. Among 50,000 to 65,000 clones listed, 88% were seen once. This clonotype was obtained from a human donor with classical Hodgkin lymphoma. V usage is TRBV2 and J usage is TRBJ1-6; 9 bases line up with TRBD1. Here the sequenced sample was peripheral blood mononuclear cells (PBMCs), taken before the second cycle of nivolumab. As DNA, the CDR3 is TGTGCCAGCAGTTGGGACAGGGATTCACCCCTCCACTTT. It encodes CASSWDRDSPLHF. Full variable domain (missing parts from reference TRBV2 and TRBJ1-6): EPEVTQTPSHQVTQMGQEVILRCVPISNHLYFYWYRQILGQKVEFLVSFYNNEISEKSEIFDDQFSVERPDGSNFTLKIRSTKLEDSAMYFCASSWDRDSPLHFGNGTRLTVT.